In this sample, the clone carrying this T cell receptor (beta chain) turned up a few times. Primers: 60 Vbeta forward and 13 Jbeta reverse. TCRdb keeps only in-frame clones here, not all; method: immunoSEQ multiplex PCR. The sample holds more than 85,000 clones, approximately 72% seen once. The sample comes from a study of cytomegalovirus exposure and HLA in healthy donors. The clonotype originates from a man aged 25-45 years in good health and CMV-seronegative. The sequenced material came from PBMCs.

CDR3 protein: CASRVAGELFF. DNA for the CDR3: TGTGCCAGCAGGGTCGCCGGGGAGCTGTTTTTT. The J gene is TRBJ2-2, the V gene TRBV19; possibly TRBD1 for D (5 bases). Germline values: CDR1 LNHDA, CDR2 SQIVND (reference sequence). This CDR3 contains 11 residues. Trimming stripped 9 bases from V and 6 bases from J, with 8 bases between.